These 9 T cell receptor beta chains came from one sample sequenced in a study of cytomegalovirus exposure and HLA in healthy donors. Primers included in the PCR were 60 Vbeta and 13 Jbeta primers. Libraries were prepared by immunoSEQ multiplex PCR; TCRdb keeps only in-frame clonotypes and omits some of them. The table records approximately 180,000 clones, roughly 78% of them present only once. What was sequenced was PBMCs. These receptors were obtained from a woman aged 45-65 years in good health and CMV-seropositive.

This chain connects TRBV11-1 to TRBJ1-6; 7 nucleotides line up with TRBD1. The germline V gene encodes CDR1 SGHAT and CDR2 FQDESV (reference sequence). Trimming cost V 7 bases and J 5 bases; bases outside gene matches: 2. This CDR3 has 13 amino acids. The CDR3 nucleotides read TGTGCCAGCACGGGACAGAATAATTCACCCCTCCACTTT. This codes for CASTGQNNSPLHF.

The rearrangement joins TRBV5-6 to TRBJ2-2, with D possibly matching TRBD1 (5 bases). Germline V CDR1 and CDR2: SGHDT, YYEEEE. Trimming took off 2 bases at V and 1 base at J, with 12 bases between the two ends. The CDR3 runs 16 residues. CDR3 region: CASSLPPTVNTGELFF. In DNA, the CDR3 is TGTGCCAGCAGCTTACCCCCGACAGTGAACACCGGGGAGCTGTTTTTT.

The J gene is TRBJ2-3, the V gene TRBV15; 8 nucleotides agree with TRBD2. The CDR3 covers 15 residues. J was trimmed by 3 bases and V by 2 bases; bases with no gene match: 4. From germline, CDR1 is LNHNV and CDR2 YYDKDF (reference sequence). In DNA form, the CDR3 reads TGTGCCACCAGCAGACGGGCGGGGGGAACAGATACGCAGTATTTT. As protein: CATSRRAGGTDTQYF.

V is TRBV5-1 and J is TRBJ2-3, with TRBD2 matching 9 bases. The CDR3 consists of 13 residues. The germline CDR1 and CDR2 sequences are SGHRS and YFSETQ. V was pared by 7 bases and J by 1 base, with 1 base of the junction left unmatched. Here the CDR3 reads CASCGGGTDTQYF. The CDR3 DNA reads as TGCGCCAGCTGCGGGGGGGGCACAGATACGCAGTATTTT.

V and J are TRBV9 and TRBJ2-7; 12 positions match TRBD2. V dropped 4 bases and J dropped 6; count of bases not matched to a gene: 5. CDR1 is SGDLS and CDR2 is YYNGEE in the germline V gene. The CDR3 is made up of 14 amino acids. The CDR3 spells CASSILAGGSEQYF. In DNA form, the CDR3 reads TGTGCCAGCAGCATTCTAGCGGGGGGGTCCGAGCAGTACTTC.

CDR3 loop: CASSRGARQVGTDTQYF. For the CDR3, the DNA is TGCGCCAGCAGTCGAGGAGCCCGACAGGTCGGTACAGATACGCAGTATTTT. The rearrangement links TRBV23-1 to TRBJ2-3, with D perhaps TRBD1 (6 bases). TRBV23-1 falls under the ORF class, with uncertain function. Trimming removed 4 bases at V and 3 bases at J, with 20 bases between. This CDR3 region has 17 residues.

The chain links TRBV9 to TRBJ2-3, with 14 bases matching TRBD2. The germline V gene has CDR1 SGDLS and CDR2 YYNGEE. Trimming cost V 3 bases and J 5 bases; bases outside gene matches: 2. The CDR3 consists of 15 residues. CDR3 coding DNA: TGTGCCAGCAGCGAGACTAGCGGGGGGGTAGATACGCAGTATTTT. Its translation is CASSETSGGVDTQYF. Supplemented by reference TRBV9 and TRBJ2-3, the full variable domain reads DSGVTQTPKHLITATGQRVTLRCSPRSGDLSVYWYQQSLDQGLQFLIQYYNGEERAKGNILERFSAQQFPDLHSELNLSSLELGDSALYFCASSETSGGVDTQYFGPGTRLTVL.

This clone was detected only a few times. V and J are TRBV9 and TRBJ2-7, with 8 nucleotides matching TRBD1. This CDR3 has 14 amino acids. CDR1 and CDR2 (germline): SGDLS, YYNGEE. V was pared by 3 bases and J by 5 bases, with 7 bases of the junction left unmatched. The CDR3 sequence: CASSEGIQGDEQYF. CDR3 nucleotides: TGTGCCAGCAGCGAGGGAATACAGGGGGACGAGCAGTACTTC.

This rearrangement joins TRBV4-1 to TRBJ2-7; TRBD1 matches 8 bases. Per the germline V gene, CDR1 is MGHRA and CDR2 is YSYEKL. V dropped 1 base and J dropped 6; count of bases not matched to a gene: 5. The length of the CDR3 is 14 residues. The CDR3 reads CASSQAGDRTEQYF. Here the CDR3 DNA reads TGCGCCAGCAGCCAAGCAGGGGACAGGACCGAGCAGTACTTC.